These 3 T cell receptor beta chains came from one sample sequenced in a study of naive and memory T cell subsets. Two oligonucleotides, mixed equimolar, formed the beta constant-region primer covering TRBC1 and TRBC2. A single record per CDR3 protein comes from TCRdb applying MiXCR to the UMI-ligation and nested PCR reads. The sample consists of 89,000 or so distinct CDR3 sequences, 13% of them appearing once. Specimen: central memory CD4+ T cells from blood. The receptors shown here come from a human donor in good health.

The chain combines TRBV12-3 or TRBV12-4 with TRBJ1-5; D gene unclear. The CDR3 covers 14 residues. V was pared by 6 bases and J by 2 bases, with 11 bases between. For the CDR3, the DNA is TGTGCCAGCAGCCTCCAAGAAGGCAATCAGCCCCAGCATTTT. Translated: CASSLQEGNQPQHF.

There are many counts of this clonotype. The J gene is TRBJ2-1, the V gene TRBV6-1; D ambiguous. The V gene lost 0 bases and the J gene lost 8 bases, with 14 bases spanning the gap. Germline values: CDR1 MNHNS, CDR2 SASEGT. This CDR3 has 15 amino acids. As DNA, the CDR3 is TGTGCCAGCAGTGAAGCGCCGGCCCTCCCCCATGAGCAGTTCTTC. Encoded protein: CASSEAPALPHEQFF.

The chain links TRBV4-2 to TRBJ1-2, with unresolved D. This CDR3 region has 13 residues. Per the germline V gene, CDR1 is LGHNA and CDR2 is YNFKEQ. Trimming left V 1 base short and J 8 bases short, with 11 bases between. The CDR3 sequence is CASSQAHNSGYTF. The CDR3 region has the DNA TGTGCCAGCAGCCAAGCCCACAATTCGGGCTACACCTTC.